These 2 T cell receptor beta chains were sequenced from one sample in a study of cytomegalovirus exposure and HLA in healthy donors. 13 Jbeta primers and 60 Vbeta primers were used for the PCR. The data were produced by immunoSEQ multiplex PCR, yet TCRdb's version contains in-frame clones alone and is incomplete. Here the sample spans about 160,000 clones, about four fifths being singletons. The sample comprised PBMCs. These receptors were obtained from a woman aged 25 to 45 in good health and CMV-seropositive.

The chain couples TRBV7-2 to TRBJ2-3; D is perhaps TRBD1 (6 bases). Germline V lookup: CDR1 SGHTA, CDR2 FQGNSA. The CDR3 spans 17 residues. The ends were cut back, 1 base at V and 1 base at J, with 15 bases in the middle. The CDR3 DNA follows: TGTGCCAGCAGCTTAGTAAGGACAGTATATGGCACAGATACGCAGTATTTT. Protein product: CASSLVRTVYGTDTQYF.

The V and J genes are TRBV4-2 and TRBJ2-2; 7 bases are shared with TRBD2. Per germline, CDR1 LGHNA and CDR2 YNFKEQ. The CDR3 has 16 residues. V shed 4 bases, J shed 2 bases, and the junction held 7 bases outside the gene matches. CDR3 coding DNA: TGTGCCAGCAGCCTAAACGGGGGGACTAACACCGGGGAGCTGTTTTTT. This translates into CASSLNGGTNTGELFF.